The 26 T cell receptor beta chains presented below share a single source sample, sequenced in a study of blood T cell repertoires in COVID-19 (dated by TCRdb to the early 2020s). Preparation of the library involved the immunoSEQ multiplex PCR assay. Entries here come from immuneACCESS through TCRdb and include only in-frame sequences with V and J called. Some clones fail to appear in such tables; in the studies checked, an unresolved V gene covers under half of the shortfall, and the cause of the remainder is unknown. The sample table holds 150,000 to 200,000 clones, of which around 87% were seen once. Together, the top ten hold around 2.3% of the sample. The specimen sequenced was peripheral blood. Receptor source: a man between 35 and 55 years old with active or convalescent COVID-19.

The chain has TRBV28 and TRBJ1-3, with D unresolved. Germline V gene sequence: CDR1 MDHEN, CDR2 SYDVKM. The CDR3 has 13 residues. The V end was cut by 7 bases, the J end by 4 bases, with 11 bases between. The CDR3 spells CASTDLGGNTIYF. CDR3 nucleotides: TGTGCCAGCACGGACTTGGGAGGAAACACCATATATTTT. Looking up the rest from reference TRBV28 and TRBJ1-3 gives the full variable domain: DVKVTQSSRYLVKRTGEKVFLECVQDMDHENMFWYRQDPGLGLRLIYFSYDVKMKEKGDIPEGYSVSREKKERFSLILESASTNQTSMYLCASTDLGGNTIYFGEGSWLTVV.

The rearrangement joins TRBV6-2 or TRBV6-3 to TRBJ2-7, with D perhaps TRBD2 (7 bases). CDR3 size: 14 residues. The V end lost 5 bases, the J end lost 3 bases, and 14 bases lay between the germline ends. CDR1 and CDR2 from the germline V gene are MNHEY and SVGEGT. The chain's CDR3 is CASSTLGGGYEQYF. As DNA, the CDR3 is TGTGCCAGCAGTACCCTAGGGGGGGGCTACGAGCAGTACTTC.

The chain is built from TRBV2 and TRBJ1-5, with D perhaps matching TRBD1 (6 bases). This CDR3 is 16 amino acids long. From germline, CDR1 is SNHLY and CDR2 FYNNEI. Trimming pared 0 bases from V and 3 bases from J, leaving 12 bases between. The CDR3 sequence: CASSEALWTANQPQHF. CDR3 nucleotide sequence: TGTGCCAGCAGTGAAGCGCTTTGGACAGCCAATCAGCCCCAGCATTTT.

The CDR3 loop is CASSLGTVGSPLHF. For the CDR3, the DNA is TGTGCCAGCAGCTTGGGGACAGTAGGGTCACCCCTCCACTTT. The V call is TRBV5-4, the J call TRBJ1-6, with a weak D call TRBD1 (6 bases). Germline loops: CDR1 SGHNT, CDR2 YYREEE (reference sequence). V was cut by 0 bases and J by 10 bases, with 11 bases left in between. This CDR3 comprises 14 residues.

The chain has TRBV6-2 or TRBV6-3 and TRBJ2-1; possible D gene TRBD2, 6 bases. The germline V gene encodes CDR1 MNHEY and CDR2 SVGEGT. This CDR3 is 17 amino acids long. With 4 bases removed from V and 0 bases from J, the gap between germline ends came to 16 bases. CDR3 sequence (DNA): TGTGCCAGCAGTTCCCACACGCGGGGAACCTCCTACAATGAGCAGTTCTTC. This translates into CASSSHTRGTSYNEQFF.

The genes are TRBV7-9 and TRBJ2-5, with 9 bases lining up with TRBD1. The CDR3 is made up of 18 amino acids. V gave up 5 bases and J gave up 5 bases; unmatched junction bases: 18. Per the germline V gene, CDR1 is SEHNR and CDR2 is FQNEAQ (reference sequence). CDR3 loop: CASSLITGGSLRKETQYF. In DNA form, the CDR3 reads TGTGCCAGCAGCCTAATAACAGGGGGCTCCCTCAGGAAGGAGACCCAGTACTTC.

The CDR3 protein is CASSLRTGVIKYGYTF. The CDR3 nucleotides read TGTGCCAGCAGCCTCCGGACAGGGGTCATTAAGTATGGCTACACCTTC. The V call is TRBV5-4, the J call TRBJ1-2, with 9 nucleotides matching TRBD1. Losses at the gene ends were 4 bases for V and 5 bases for J; bases not matched to a gene: 12. CDR3 length equals 16 residues. CDR1 is SGHNT and CDR2 is YYREEE in the germline V gene (reference sequence).

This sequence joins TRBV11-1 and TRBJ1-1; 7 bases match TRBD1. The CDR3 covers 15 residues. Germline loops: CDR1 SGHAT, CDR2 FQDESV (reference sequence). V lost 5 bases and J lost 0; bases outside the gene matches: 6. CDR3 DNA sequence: TGTGCCAGCAGCCCAGGGGGAAACGTGAACACTGAAGCTTTCTTT. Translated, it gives CASSPGGNVNTEAFF.

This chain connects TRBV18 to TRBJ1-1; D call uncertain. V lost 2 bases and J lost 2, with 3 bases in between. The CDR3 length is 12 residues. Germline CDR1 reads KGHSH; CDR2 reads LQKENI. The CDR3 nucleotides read TGTGCCAGCTCACCAACAAACACTGAAGCTTTCTTT. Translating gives CASSPTNTEAFF.

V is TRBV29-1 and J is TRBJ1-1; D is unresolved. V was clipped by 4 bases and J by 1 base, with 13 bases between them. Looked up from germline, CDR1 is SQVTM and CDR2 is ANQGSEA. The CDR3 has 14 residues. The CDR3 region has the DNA TGCAGCGTTGTTTGGGCGCCGCAGAACACTGAAGCTTTCTTT. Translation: CSVVWAPQNTEAFF.

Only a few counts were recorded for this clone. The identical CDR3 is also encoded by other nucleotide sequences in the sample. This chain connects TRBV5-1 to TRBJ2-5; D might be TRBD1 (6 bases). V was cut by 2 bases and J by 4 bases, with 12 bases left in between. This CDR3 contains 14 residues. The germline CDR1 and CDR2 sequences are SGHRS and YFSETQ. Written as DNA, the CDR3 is TGCGCCAGCAGCTTAGACAGGCCCAGAGAGACCCAGTACTTC. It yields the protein CASSLDRPRETQYF.

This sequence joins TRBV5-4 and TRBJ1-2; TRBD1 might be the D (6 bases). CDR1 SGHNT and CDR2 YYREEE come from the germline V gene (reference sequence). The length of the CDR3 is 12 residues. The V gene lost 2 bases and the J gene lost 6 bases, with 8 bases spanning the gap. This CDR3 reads CASSLYRDGYTF. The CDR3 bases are TGTGCCAGCAGCTTATACAGGGATGGCTACACCTTC. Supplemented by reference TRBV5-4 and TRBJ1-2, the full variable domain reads ETGVTQSPTHLIKTRGQQVTLRCSSQSGHNTVSWYQQALGQGPQFIFQYYREEENGRGNFPPRFSGLQFPNYSSELNVNALELDDSALYLCASSLYRDGYTFGSGTRLTVV.

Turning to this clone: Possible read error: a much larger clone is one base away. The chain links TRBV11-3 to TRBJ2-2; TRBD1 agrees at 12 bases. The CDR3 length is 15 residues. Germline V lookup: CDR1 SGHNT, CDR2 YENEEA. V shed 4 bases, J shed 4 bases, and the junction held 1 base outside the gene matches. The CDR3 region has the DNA TGTGCCAGCAGCTCGGGACAGGGGGCCACCGGGGAGCTGTTTTTT. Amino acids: CASSSGQGATGELFF.

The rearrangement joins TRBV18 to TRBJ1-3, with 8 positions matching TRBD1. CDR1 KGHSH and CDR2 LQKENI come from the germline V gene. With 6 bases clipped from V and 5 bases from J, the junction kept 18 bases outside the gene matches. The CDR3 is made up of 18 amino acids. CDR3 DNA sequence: TGTGCCAGCTCGCCAGGGACGCGGACAGGGAGGAAAAGAAACACCATATATTTT. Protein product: CASSPGTRTGRKRNTIYF.

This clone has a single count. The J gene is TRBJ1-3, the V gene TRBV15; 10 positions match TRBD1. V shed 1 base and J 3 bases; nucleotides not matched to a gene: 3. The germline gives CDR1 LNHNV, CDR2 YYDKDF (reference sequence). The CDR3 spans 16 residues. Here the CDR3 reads CATSRVTGGSGNTIYF. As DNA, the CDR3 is TGTGCCACCAGCAGAGTGACAGGGGGCAGTGGAAACACCATATATTTT.

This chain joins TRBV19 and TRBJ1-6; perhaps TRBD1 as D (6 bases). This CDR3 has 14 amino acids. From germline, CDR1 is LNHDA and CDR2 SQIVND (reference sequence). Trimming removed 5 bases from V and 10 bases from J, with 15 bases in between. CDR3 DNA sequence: TGTGCCAGTAGTGTGGGACAACCCACATCACCCCTCCACTTT. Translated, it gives CASSVGQPTSPLHF.

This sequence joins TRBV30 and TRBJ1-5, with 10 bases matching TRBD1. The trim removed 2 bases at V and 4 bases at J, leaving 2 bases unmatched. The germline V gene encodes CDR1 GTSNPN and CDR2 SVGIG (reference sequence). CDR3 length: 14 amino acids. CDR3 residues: CAWSRTGGNQPQHF. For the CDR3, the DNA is TGTGCCTGGAGTCGGACAGGGGGGAATCAGCCCCAGCATTTT.

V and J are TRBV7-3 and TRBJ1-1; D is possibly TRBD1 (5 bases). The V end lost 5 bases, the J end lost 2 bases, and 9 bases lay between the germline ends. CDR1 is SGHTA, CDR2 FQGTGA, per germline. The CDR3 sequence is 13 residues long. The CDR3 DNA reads TGTGCCAGCAGCCCTAGGGGTAACACTGAAGCTTTCTTT. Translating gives CASSPRGNTEAFF.

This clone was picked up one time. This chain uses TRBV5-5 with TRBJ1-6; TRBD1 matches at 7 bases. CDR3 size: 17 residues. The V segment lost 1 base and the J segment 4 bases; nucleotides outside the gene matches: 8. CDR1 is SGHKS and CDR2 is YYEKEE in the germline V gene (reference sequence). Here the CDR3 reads CASSLLFSGGYNSPLHF. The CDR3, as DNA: TGTGCCAGCAGCTTGCTGTTTTCAGGGGGGTATAATTCACCCCTCCACTTT.

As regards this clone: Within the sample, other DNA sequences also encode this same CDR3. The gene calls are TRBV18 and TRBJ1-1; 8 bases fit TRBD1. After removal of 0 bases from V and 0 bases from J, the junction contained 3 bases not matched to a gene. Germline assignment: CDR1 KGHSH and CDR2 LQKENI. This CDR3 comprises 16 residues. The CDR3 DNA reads TGTGCCAGCTCACCACCTACAGGGGGGCTGAACACTGAAGCTTTCTTT. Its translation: CASSPPTGGLNTEAFF.

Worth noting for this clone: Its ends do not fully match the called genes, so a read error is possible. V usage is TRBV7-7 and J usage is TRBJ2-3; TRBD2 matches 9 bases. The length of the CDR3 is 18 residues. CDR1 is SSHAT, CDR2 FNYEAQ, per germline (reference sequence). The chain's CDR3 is CASSLLAGGPLSTDTQYF. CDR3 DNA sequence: TGTGCTAGCAGCTTACTGGCGGGGGGGCCTCTAAGCACAGATACGCAGTATTTT.

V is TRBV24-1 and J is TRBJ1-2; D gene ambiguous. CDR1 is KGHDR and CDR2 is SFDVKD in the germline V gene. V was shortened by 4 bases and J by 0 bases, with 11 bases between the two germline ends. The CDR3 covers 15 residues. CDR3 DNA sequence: TGTGCCACCAGTGACCGGGTCACTTCTAACTATGGCTACACCTTC. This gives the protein CATSDRVTSNYGYTF.

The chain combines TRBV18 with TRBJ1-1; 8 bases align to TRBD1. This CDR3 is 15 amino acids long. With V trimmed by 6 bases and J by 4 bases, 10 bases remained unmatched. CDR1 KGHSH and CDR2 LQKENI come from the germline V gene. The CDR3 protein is CASSPTQGAFTEAFF. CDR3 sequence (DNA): TGTGCCAGCTCTCCTACTCAGGGGGCTTTCACTGAAGCTTTCTTT.

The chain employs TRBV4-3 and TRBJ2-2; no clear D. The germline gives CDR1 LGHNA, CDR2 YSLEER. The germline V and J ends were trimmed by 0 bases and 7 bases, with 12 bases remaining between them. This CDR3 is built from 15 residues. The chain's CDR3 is CASSQETGLRGELFF. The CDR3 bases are TGCGCCAGCAGCCAAGAAACGGGTCTACGCGGGGAGCTGTTTTTT.

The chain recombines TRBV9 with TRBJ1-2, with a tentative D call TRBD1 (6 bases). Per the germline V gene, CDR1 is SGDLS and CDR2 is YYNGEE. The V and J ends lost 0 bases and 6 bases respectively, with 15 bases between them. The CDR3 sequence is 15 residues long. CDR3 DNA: TGTGCCAGCAGCGTAGGGACAGACCTCAACCATGGCTACACCTTC. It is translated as CASSVGTDLNHGYTF.

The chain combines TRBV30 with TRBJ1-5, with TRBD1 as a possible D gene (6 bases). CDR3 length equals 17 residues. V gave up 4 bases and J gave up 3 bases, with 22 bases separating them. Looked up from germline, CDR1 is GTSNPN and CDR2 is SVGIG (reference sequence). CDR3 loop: CAWNEGTTGTINQPQHF. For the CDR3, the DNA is TGTGCCTGGAACGAAGGGACCACAGGGACGATCAATCAGCCCCAGCATTTT.